This is a list of T cell receptor beta chains from one sample in a study of blood T cell repertoires in COVID-19. Sequencing used immunoSEQ multiplex PCR; TCRdb keeps in-frame clones, though not all of them. The sample yields some 240,000 clones, roughly 80% seen once. The sequencing input was PBMCs or T cells enriched from blood (not recorded which). These receptors originate from a man aged 25-40 years with acute COVID-19. The conserved cysteine and the conserved F or W are not part of the CDR3 here.

J gene: TRBJ1-4; V gene: TRBV19; CDR3 protein: ASRHSNPATNEKLF
J gene: TRBJ1-1; V gene: TRBV5-1; CDR3 protein: ASSLEASRTEAF
J gene: TRBJ2-5; V gene: TRBV3-1/TRBV3-2; CDR3 protein: ASTPGTSGRGGETQY
J gene: TRBJ1-1; V gene: TRBV18; CDR3 protein: ASSRDSANTEAF
J gene: TRBJ1-4; V gene: TRBV28; CDR3 protein: ASSLYQSTNEKLF
J gene: TRBJ1-4; V gene: TRBV7-2; CDR3 protein: ASRGGTGNEKLF
J gene: TRBJ2-3; V gene: TRBV12-5; CDR3 protein: ASGADFTDTQY
J gene: TRBJ1-1; V gene: TRBV5-1; CDR3 protein: ASSLVVDTEAF
J gene: TRBJ2-2; V gene: TRBV24-1; CDR3 protein: ATRGQGGNGELF
J gene: TRBJ2-3; V gene: TRBV14; CDR3 protein: ASSPSGVSTDTQY
J gene: TRBJ2-1; V gene: TRBV6-4; CDR3 protein: ASSDSPPPVLF
J gene: TRBJ1-2; V gene: TRBV6-5; CDR3 protein: ASSTTGYGYT
J gene: TRBJ2-1; V gene: TRBV27; CDR3 protein: ASSPGTGGREQF
J gene: TRBJ1-1; V gene: TRBV7-2; CDR3 protein: ASSIDRATEAF
J gene: TRBJ1-2; V gene: TRBV28; CDR3 protein: ASRTQGWDGYT
J gene: TRBJ1-2; V gene: TRBV19; CDR3 protein: ASSISQGINYGYT
J gene: TRBJ1-1; V gene: TRBV25-1; CDR3 protein: ASSDRVDTEAF
J gene: TRBJ2-3; V gene: TRBV19; CDR3 protein: ASSLLPTASDTQY
J gene: TRBJ2-2; V gene: TRBV4-3; CDR3 protein: ASSQDPPGATGELF
J gene: TRBJ1-3; V gene: TRBV6-5; CDR3 protein: ASSSGGTGNTIY
J gene: TRBJ2-5; V gene: TRBV24-1; CDR3 protein: ATGTRRETQY
J gene: TRBJ2-2; V gene: TRBV9; CDR3 protein: ASSVLGGGTGELF
J gene: TRBJ1-5; V gene: TRBV5-4; CDR3 protein: ASSAGTGVNQPQH
J gene: TRBJ1-5; V gene: TRBV7-9; CDR3 protein: ASSLVLVGAVNQPQH
J gene: TRBJ1-6; V gene: TRBV6-5; CDR3 protein: ASTPPSSYNSPLH
J gene: TRBJ2-5; V gene: TRBV19; CDR3 protein: ASSITRTARETQY
J gene: TRBJ1-1; V gene: TRBV29-1; CDR3 protein: SVDQGPRTEAF
J gene: TRBJ1-6; V gene: TRBV20-1; CDR3 protein: SASGGVNDSPLH
J gene: TRBJ2-5; V gene: TRBV7-9; CDR3 protein: ASSLQGAQETQY
J gene: TRBJ1-1; V gene: TRBV6-4; CDR3 protein: ASSGGESTEAF
J gene: TRBJ1-1; V gene: TRBV18; CDR3 protein: ASSPPSGVTEAF
J gene: TRBJ2-3; V gene: TRBV7-6; CDR3 protein: ASSPRGGLGGTDTQY
J gene: TRBJ2-2; V gene: TRBV7-2; CDR3 protein: ASAEWRGGTTGELF
J gene: TRBJ1-5; V gene: TRBV7-9; CDR3 protein: ASSFHLPGQGFGNQPQH
J gene: TRBJ1-6; V gene: TRBV14; CDR3 protein: ASSQAQGASPLH
J gene: TRBJ1-2; V gene: TRBV18; CDR3 protein: ASSPEGRSSGYT
J gene: TRBJ1-2; V gene: TRBV11-3; CDR3 protein: ASSLDAGDGYT
J gene: TRBJ1-1; V gene: TRBV5-4; CDR3 protein: ASSLGGPGTEAF
J gene: TRBJ2-3; V gene: TRBV7-2; CDR3 protein: ASSLVPGAPTDTQY
J gene: TRBJ2-3; V gene: TRBV5-1; CDR3 protein: ASNGGARDTQY
J gene: TRBJ2-3; V gene: TRBV6-5; CDR3 protein: ASSWGLAGATDTQY
J gene: TRBJ2-2; V gene: TRBV24-1; CDR3 protein: ATSFQNTGELF
J gene: TRBJ2-6; V gene: TRBV18; CDR3 protein: ASSPQNAGANVLT
J gene: TRBJ1-4; V gene: TRBV25-1; CDR3 protein: ASSEYSGQGRKLF
J gene: TRBJ2-1; V gene: TRBV19; CDR3 protein: ASSSLFQGLF
J gene: TRBJ2-5; V gene: TRBV28; CDR3 protein: ATEGREETQY
J gene: TRBJ1-1; V gene: TRBV6-5; CDR3 protein: ASSYSGPGAEAF
J gene: TRBJ2-3; V gene: TRBV3-1/TRBV3-2; CDR3 protein: ASSQDLGGALTDTQY
J gene: TRBJ1-5; V gene: TRBV24-1; CDR3 protein: ATSDPLTDYSNQPQH
J gene: TRBJ1-2; V gene: TRBV20-1; CDR3 protein: SARTGDGYT
J gene: TRBJ2-3; V gene: TRBV5-1; CDR3 protein: ASSPQRRGGPDTQY
J gene: TRBJ2-3; V gene: TRBV29-1; CDR3 protein: SAVISGLAGGQYTDTQY
J gene: TRBJ1-5; V gene: TRBV28; CDR3 protein: ASSYPRGNSNQPQH
J gene: TRBJ1-1; V gene: TRBV3-1/TRBV3-2; CDR3 protein: ASSRNTGALTEAF
J gene: TRBJ2-2; V gene: TRBV27; CDR3 protein: ASSLWGGETGELF
J gene: TRBJ2-1; V gene: TRBV7-9; CDR3 protein: ASSLVSGAGNEQF
J gene: TRBJ2-5; V gene: TRBV18; CDR3 protein: ASSLTGTGGTETQY
J gene: TRBJ2-1; V gene: TRBV3-1/TRBV3-2; CDR3 protein: ASSPSGAYNEQF
J gene: TRBJ1-1; V gene: TRBV4-2; CDR3 protein: ASSQGTTGGQTEAF
J gene: TRBJ2-1; V gene: TRBV5-4; CDR3 protein: ASSLGGSSGIPEQF